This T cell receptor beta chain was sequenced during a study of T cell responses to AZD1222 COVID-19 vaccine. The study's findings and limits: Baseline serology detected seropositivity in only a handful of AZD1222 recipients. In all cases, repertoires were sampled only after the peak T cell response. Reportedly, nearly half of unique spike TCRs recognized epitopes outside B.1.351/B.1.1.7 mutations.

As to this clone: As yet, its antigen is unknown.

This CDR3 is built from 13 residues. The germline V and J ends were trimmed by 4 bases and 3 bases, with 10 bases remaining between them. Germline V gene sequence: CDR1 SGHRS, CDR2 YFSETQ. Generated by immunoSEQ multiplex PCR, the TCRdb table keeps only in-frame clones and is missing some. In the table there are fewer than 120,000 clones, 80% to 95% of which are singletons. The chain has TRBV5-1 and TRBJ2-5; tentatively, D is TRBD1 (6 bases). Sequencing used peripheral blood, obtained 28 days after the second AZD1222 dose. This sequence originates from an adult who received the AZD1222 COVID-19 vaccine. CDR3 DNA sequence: TGCGCCAGCAGCCCTAGACAGGAAGAGACCCAGTACTTC. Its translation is CASSPRQEETQYF.